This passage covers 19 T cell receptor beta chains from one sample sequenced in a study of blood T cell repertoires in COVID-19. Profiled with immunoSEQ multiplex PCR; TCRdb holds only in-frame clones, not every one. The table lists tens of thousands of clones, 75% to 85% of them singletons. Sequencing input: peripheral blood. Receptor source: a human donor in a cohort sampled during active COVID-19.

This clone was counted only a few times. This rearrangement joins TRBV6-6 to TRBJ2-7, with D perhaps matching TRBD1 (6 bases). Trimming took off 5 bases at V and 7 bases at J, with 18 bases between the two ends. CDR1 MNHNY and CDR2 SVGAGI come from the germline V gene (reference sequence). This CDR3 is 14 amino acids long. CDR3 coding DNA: TGTGCCAGCAGTGGGGCTGAGGGGGTGGGGGAGCAGTACTTC. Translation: CASSGAEGVGEQYF.

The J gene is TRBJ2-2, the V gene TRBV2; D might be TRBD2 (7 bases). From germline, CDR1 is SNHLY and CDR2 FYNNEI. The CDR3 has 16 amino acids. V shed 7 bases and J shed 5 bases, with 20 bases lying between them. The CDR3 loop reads CASKLGGRSLTGELFF. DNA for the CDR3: TGTGCCAGCAAGTTGGGGGGGCGCTCTTTGACCGGGGAGCTGTTTTTT.

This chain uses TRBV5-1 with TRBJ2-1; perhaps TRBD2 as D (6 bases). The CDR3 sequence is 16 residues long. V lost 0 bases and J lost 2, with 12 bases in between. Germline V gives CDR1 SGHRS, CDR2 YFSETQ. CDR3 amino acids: CASSLASSVAYNEQFF. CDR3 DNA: TGCGCCAGCAGCTTGGCCTCTAGCGTGGCCTACAATGAGCAGTTCTTC.

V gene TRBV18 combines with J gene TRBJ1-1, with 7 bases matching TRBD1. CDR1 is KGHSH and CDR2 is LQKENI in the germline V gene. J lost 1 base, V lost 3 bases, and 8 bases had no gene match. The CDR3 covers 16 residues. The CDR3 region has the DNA TGTGCCAGCTCACCTCGAGACAGGGCTGGGAACACTGAAGCTTTCTTT. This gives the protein CASSPRDRAGNTEAFF.

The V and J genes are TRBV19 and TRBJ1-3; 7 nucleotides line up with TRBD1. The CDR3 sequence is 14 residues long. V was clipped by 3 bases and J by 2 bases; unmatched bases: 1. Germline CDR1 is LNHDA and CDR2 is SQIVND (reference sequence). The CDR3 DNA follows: TGTGCCAGTAGTATCCAGGGGGCTGGAAACACCATATATTTT. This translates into CASSIQGAGNTIYF.

The CDR3 spells CASSPTGHSSSPLHF. CDR3 nucleotides: TGTGCCAGCAGTCCAACGGGACATTCTTCCTCACCCCTCCACTTT. J is TRBJ1-6 and V is TRBV6-5, with D maybe TRBD1 (6 bases). The CDR3 sequence is 15 residues long. V was cut by 5 bases and J by 10 bases, with 18 bases left in between. Germline values: CDR1 MNHEY, CDR2 SVGAGI.

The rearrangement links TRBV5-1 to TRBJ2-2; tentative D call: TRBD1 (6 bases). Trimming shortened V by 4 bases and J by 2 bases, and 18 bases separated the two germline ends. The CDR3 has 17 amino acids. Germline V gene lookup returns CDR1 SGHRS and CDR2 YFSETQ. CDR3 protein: CASSPDTGTLNTGELFF. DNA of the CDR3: TGCGCCAGCAGCCCCGACACCGGGACACTAAACACCGGGGAGCTGTTTTTT.

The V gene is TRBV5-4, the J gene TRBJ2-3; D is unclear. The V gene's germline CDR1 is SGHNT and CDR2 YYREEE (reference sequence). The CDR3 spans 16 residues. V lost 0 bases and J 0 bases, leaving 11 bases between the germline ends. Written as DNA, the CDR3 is TGTGCCAGCAGCTTGGGCGAGGTACCTAGCACAGATACGCAGTATTTT. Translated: CASSLGEVPSTDTQYF.

The CDR3 sequence is CASRGQGGGPGEAFF. CDR3 DNA sequence: TGTGCCAGCAGAGGACAGGGTGGAGGGCCCGGTGAAGCTTTCTTT. The chain uses TRBV6-5 and TRBJ1-1; 8 nucleotides align to TRBD1. The CDR3 sequence is 15 residues long. V lost 6 bases, J lost 7 bases, and 13 bases stayed unmatched. CDR1 and CDR2 (germline): MNHEY, SVGAGI.

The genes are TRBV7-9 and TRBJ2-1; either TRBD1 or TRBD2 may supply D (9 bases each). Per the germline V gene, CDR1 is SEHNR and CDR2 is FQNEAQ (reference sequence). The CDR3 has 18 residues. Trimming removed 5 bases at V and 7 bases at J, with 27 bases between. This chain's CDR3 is CASSPTGGLAGGHNEQFF. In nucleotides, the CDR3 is TGTGCCAGCAGCCCCACAGGGGGCCTGGCGGGAGGGCATAATGAGCAGTTCTTC. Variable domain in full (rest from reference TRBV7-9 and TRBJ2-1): DTGVSQNPRHKITKRGQNVTFRCDPISEHNRLYWYRQTLGQGPEFLTYFQNEAQLEKSRLLSDRFSAERPKGSFSTLEIQRTEQGDSAMYLCASSPTGGLAGGHNEQFFGPGTRLTVL.

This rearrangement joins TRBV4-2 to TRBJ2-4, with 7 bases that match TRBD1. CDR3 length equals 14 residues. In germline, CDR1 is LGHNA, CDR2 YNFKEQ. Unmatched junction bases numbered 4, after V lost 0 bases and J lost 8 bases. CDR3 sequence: CASSQDEGADIQYF. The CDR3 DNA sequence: TGTGCCAGCAGCCAAGATGAGGGGGCGGACATTCAGTACTTC.

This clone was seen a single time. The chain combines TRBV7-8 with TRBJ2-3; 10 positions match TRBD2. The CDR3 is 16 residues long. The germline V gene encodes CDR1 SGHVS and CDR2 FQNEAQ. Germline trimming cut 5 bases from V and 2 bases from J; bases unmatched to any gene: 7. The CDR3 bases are TGTGCCAGCAGCGCTCGCGGGACTAGCGTCACAGATACGCAGTATTTT. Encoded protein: CASSARGTSVTDTQYF.

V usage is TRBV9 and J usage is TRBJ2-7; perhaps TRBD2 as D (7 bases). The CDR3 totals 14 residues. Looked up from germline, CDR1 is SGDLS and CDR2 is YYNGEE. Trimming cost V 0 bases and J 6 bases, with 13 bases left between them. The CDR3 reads CASSVAHREGEQYF. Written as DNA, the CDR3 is TGTGCCAGCAGCGTAGCTCACAGGGAGGGCGAGCAGTACTTC.

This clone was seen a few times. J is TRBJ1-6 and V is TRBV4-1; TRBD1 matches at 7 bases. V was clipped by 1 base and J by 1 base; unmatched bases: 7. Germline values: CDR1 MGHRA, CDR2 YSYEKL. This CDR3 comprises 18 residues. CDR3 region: CASSQAVAGGSYNSPLHF. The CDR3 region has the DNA TGCGCCAGCAGCCAAGCGGTGGCAGGGGGATCCTATAATTCACCCCTCCACTTT.

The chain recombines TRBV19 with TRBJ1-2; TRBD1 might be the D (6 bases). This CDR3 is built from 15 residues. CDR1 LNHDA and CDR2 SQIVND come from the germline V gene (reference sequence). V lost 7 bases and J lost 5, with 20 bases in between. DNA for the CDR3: TGTGCCAGTATCGCCCCGCTAGGGGGTGGTTATGGCTACACCTTC. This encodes CASIAPLGGGYGYTF.

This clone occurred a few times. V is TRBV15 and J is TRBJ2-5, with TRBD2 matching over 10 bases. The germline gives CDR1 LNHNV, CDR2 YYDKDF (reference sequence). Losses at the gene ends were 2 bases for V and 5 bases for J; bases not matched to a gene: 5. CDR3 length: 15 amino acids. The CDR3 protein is CATSRSTSGAETQYF. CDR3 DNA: TGTGCCACCAGCAGATCTACTAGCGGGGCGGAGACCCAGTACTTC.

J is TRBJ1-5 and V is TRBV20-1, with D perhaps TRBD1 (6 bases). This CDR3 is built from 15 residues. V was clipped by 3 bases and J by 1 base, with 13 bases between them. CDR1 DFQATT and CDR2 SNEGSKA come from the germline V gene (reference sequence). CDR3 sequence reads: CSASPFGQSNQPQHF. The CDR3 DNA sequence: TGCAGTGCTAGTCCCTTCGGACAGAGCAATCAGCCCCAGCATTTT.

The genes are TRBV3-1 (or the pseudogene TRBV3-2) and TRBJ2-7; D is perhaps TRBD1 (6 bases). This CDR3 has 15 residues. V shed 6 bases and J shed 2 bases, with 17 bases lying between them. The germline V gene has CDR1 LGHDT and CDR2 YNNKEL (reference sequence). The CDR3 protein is CASRHWTDPPYEQYF. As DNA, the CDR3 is TGTGCCAGCAGGCACTGGACAGATCCCCCCTACGAGCAGTACTTC.

CDR3 region: CASSFRTSGRNEQFF. The DNA for the CDR3 is TGTGCCAGCAGCTTTCGGACTAGCGGGAGGAATGAGCAGTTCTTC. V is TRBV7-9 and J is TRBJ2-1; 14 bases map to TRBD2. The CDR3 runs to 15 residues. Germline-derived CDR1 and CDR2 are SEHNR and FQNEAQ (reference sequence). Trimming at V came to 3 bases and at J to 7 bases, leaving 2 bases not matched to a gene.